One and the same sample provided the 4 T cell receptor beta chains below, sequenced in a study of response to subunit inactivated influenza vaccine. TCRdb ran MiXCR on the RT-PCR reads and lists one entry per CDR3 protein. The sample consists of 650,000 to 800,000 distinct CDR3 sequences, 14% of them appearing once. The sequences come from PBMCs from blood, collected less than 15 days before vaccination. The receptors were gathered from a man aged 50 to 59 who received an inactivated influenza vaccine.

This clonotype showed up many times. The chain joins TRBV12-3 or TRBV12-4 to TRBJ2-1; 10 bases agree with TRBD2. The CDR3 has 15 residues. The V segment lost 6 bases and the J segment 6 bases; nucleotides outside the gene matches: 8. For the CDR3, the DNA is TGTGCCAGCAGGCGCTCAGCGGGAGGGGGCAATGAGCAGTTCTTC. The encoded protein is CASRRSAGGGNEQFF.

J is TRBJ2-7 and V is TRBV12-3 or TRBV12-4; D perhaps matches TRBD1 (5 bases). The V and J ends lost 2 bases and 0 bases respectively, with 11 bases between them. CDR3 size: 15 residues. The CDR3 DNA is TGTGCCAGCAGTTTAAATTTTCAGGGCTCCTACGAGCAGTACTTC. Translation: CASSLNFQGSYEQYF.

This chain joins TRBV6-5 and TRBJ1-2; D perhaps matches TRBD1 (5 bases). CDR1 MNHEY and CDR2 SVGAGI come from the germline V gene. The V gene lost 3 bases and the J gene lost 8 bases, with 19 bases spanning the gap. The CDR3 contains 15 residues. CDR3 protein: CASSYEVGTIGGYTF. The CDR3 nucleotides are TGTGCCAGCAGTTATGAGGTCGGGACGATCGGGGGCTACACCTTC.

This clonotype has only a few counts. At one end, the junction sequence differs from germline, possibly due to a read error. The chain employs TRBV27 and TRBJ2-4, with TRBD2 matching 9 bases. The CDR3 spans 11 residues. The germline V gene encodes CDR1 MNHEY and CDR2 SMNVEV (reference sequence). CDR3 nucleotides: TGTGCCAGCACCCCCGGCGGGAGGGGAGACTTC. Translated: CASTPGGRGDF.